This TCR beta chain was observed in a study of blood T cells in healthy people across ages. Findings of the study overall: The percentage of naive T cells correlated strongly with TCR beta diversity.

V lost 2 bases and J 6 bases, leaving 7 bases between the germline ends. The CDR3 is 13 residues long. From germline, CDR1 is MNHEY and CDR2 SMNVEV (reference sequence). As to this clonotype: Its matching antigen is unknown.

Alongside a J-beta primer mix, a sample-barcoded 5' primer served in a second PCR lasting roughly 7 to 11 cycles. The template-switch adaptor was a 5' adaptor with 12 random nucleotides. It tagged each cDNA molecule. Each CDR3 protein is one row after TCRdb ran MiXCR on the 5' RACE reads. There are 900,000 to 950,000 distinct CDR3 sequences in the sample; 29% occur only once, and roughly 10% lies in the top ten. This same sample was also taken into another study, of T cells of mothers and their children. Per that study: Each child gave approximately 3.2 million TCR beta CDR3 reads (each mother, over 9.5 million).

The sample comprised blood. This sequence originates from a woman in her thirties or forties in good health. The genes are TRBV27 and TRBJ2-2; D remains unclear. The DNA of the CDR3 is TGTGCCAGCAGTTTACCCGAGTCCGGGGAGCTGTTTTTT. Its translation: CASSLPESGELFF.